These T cell receptor beta chains were read from a single sample in a study of blood T cells in healthy people across ages. MiXCR, run by TCRdb on the 5' RACE reads, gives a single entry per CDR3 protein. The data hold approximately 1,000,000 distinct CDR3 sequences, with 35% to 40% observed a single time. The sequencing sample was made of blood. Source of these receptors: a man between 18 and 35 years old in good health. Both conserved end residues are trimmed from each CDR3. A D gene is named only where the DNA matches it firmly.

TRBV6-5	.	TRBJ2-1	ASRRLPGPYNEQF
TRBV5-1	.	.	ASSFDPGDGYEQY
TRBV5-1	TRBD1	TRBJ1-1	ASLTGDGTEAF
TRBV6-2/TRBV6-3	TRBD2	TRBJ2-2	ASSYAGLAINTGELF
TRBV5-1	TRBD1	TRBJ2-2	ASSPTGETGELF
TRBV6-5	.	TRBJ1-1	ACRRDRMNTEAF
TRBV15	.	TRBJ2-5	ATSRTVRDEQY
TRBV20-1	TRBD1	TRBJ1-6	SARAGQSNSPLH
TRBV7-2	TRBD1	TRBJ2-2	ASSSPGGTSGELF
TRBV3-1	TRBD1	TRBJ1-5	ASSQDLTGGQPQH
TRBV5-6	.	TRBJ2-5	ASSPLSEETQY
TRBV29-1	TRBD1	TRBJ1-1	SGLTGVHTEAF
TRBV20-1	TRBD2	TRBJ2-7	SARGVSVAEQY
TRBV3-1	.	TRBJ1-5	ASSQDVRSDQPQH
TRBV5-1	.	TRBJ2-3	ASSLYGSDTQY
TRBV2	TRBD2	TRBJ2-1	ASSDGRGIRGGVPSEQF
TRBV6-5	TRBD1	TRBJ2-7	ASSLAPGQWPEQY
TRBV7-9	.	TRBJ2-3	ASSFPPLDTQY
TRBV15	.	TRBJ2-1	ATQGSNKETQF
TRBV28	.	TRBJ1-5	ASSRWQSAQH
TRBV5-1	.	TRBJ1-1	ASSLDFRGTEAF
TRBV29-1	.	TRBJ1-5	SAGRHNQPQH